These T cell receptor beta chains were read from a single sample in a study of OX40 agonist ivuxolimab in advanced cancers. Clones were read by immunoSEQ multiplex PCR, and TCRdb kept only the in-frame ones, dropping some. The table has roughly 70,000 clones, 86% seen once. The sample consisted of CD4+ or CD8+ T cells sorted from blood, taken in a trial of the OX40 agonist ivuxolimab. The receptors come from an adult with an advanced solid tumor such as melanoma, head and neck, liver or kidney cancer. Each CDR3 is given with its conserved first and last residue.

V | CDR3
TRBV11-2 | CASSSLRGASPETQYF
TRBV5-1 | CASSTGGGFGQPQHF
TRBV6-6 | CASSYMAGHGYTF
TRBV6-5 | CASSPRTDWDEKLFF
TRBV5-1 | CASSLAVTSGLYTGELFF
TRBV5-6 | CASSGGLSNYEQYF
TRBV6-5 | CASSSNYGYTF
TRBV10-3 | CAISESSDRGREQYF
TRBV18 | CASSPPKETQYF
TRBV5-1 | CASSLDGGQGNTIYF
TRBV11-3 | CASSLASVISEQFF
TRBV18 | CASSRQSDSGNTIYF
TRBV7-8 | CASSYGQGVQPQHF
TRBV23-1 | CASWVGQGGETQYF
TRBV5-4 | CASGRTGTYGSPLHF
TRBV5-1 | CASSSQPRTDTGQPQHF
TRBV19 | CASTPGPGRGYTF
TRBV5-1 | CASSPWDRQSSYEQYF
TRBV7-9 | CASSPSGATNEKLFF
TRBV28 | CASSRRTVGNTEAFF
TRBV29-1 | CSVEGEGDRAAETQYF
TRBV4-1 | CASSQVGVNEKLFF
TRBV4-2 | CASSQDLPHGYTF
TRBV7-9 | CASSRSNRGRIDTQYF
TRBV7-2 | CASTPYRTETQYF
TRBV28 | CASSFSLGRETQYF
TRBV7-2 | CASSLSTGQGNTGELFF
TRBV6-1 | CASSTDYGTTIYF
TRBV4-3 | CASSQGVVPANEKLFF
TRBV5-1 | CASSFSGPSPYEQYF
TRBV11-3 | CASSPSGANVLTF
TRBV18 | CASSRGGRENTIYF
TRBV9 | CASSVAPWTSPLHF
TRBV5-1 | CASNPQGFQNTEAFF
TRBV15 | CATSRGPLWVAEKNIQYF
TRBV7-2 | CASSLPRGGTGELFF
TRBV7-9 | CASSSLSQGAGTQYF
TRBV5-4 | CASRGYDEQYF
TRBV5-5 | CASSLPDRAGANVLTF
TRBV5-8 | CASSVDRGDNEQFF
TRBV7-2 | CASSSGTEWSEQYF
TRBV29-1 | CSAEARGYNEQFF
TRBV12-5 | CASGPPSGQVTQYF
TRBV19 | CASSIAQGESPLHF
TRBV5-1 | CASSRGPNQPQHF
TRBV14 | CASSHRQGLGSTEAFF
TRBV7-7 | CASSKGLAGTTDTQYF
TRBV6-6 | CASSQYKSSGNTIYF
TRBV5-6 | CASSHQQGQYF
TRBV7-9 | CASSLIYNEQFF
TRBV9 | CASSVTGRGANEKLFF
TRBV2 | CASSETGGGQPQHF
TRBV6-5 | CASSRDTSNQPQHF
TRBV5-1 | CASSLEGWTQETQYF
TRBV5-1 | CASSLQGYGYTF
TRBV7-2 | CASSSQLAGGYNEQFF
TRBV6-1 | CASSANSPLHF
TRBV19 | CASSIWGSEAFF
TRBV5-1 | CASSLGINADVTEAFF
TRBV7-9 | CASSFTGSIGKLFF